What follows is one T cell receptor beta chain and its context. Its specificity is unknown. This sample was taken from a study of T cells in localized non-small cell lung cancer. Germline V CDR1 and CDR2: KGHSY, FQNENV. With 0 bases removed from V and 0 bases from J, the gap between germline ends came to 9 bases. This CDR3 is 16 amino acids long. This table comes from immunoSEQ multiplex PCR, and its TCRdb copy is limited to in-frame clones, with some not included. Here the sample spans 90,000 to 95,000 clones, more than 75% being singletons. Points from the study as a whole: Heterogeneity is still possible, as just one tumor region was sequenced. Uninvolved adjacent lung had the highest recorded T cell clonality, with tumor below it.

J is TRBJ2-4 and V is TRBV16; D ambiguous. This sequence originates from a woman aged 35-70 years with stage II squamous cell lung carcinoma. The starting material was PBMCs, obtained before any cancer treatment. DNA of the CDR3: TGTGCCAGCAGCCAATCCGAAAGATTAGCCAAAAACATTCAGTACTTC. Its protein is CASSQSERLAKNIQYF.